Described below is a single T cell receptor (beta chain) sequence and its context. The clone's antigen remains unknown. Base qualities are not recorded, but no much larger clone differs from it by a single base. The CDR3 goes from the cysteine to the phenylalanine over 13 residues. Just CDR3 DNA is preserved here, 39 bases in frame from base 1. CDR1 and CDR2, per the germline V gene, are MNHEY and SVGAGI. V and J are trimmed by 11 bases and 7 bases, and the gene matches miss 11 bases of the junction. The data originate from a study of tumor-infiltrating lymphocytes in primary liver carcinoma (dated by TCRdb to 2016 to 2017). In terms of the full investigation: The five patients, three men and two women aged 30 to 69 years, had hepatocellular carcinoma (four) or combined HCC and intrahepatic cholangiocarcinoma (one). Each sample produced about 3.5 to 8 million productive TCRbeta reads, and read depth showed no significant difference between tissue types. The approximately 24 tumor region samples were profiled with Agilent mRNA microarrays so that TCRbeta repertoire diversity could be related to the local molecular phenotype. The tumors of the five patients were staged as T1-T3 N0M0, with maximum diameters ranging from roughly 4 to 10 cm. The study combined TCRbeta repertoire sequencing, expression microarrays and whole-exome sequencing across five regions of each liver tumor, with adjacent normal tissue and blood. High reproducibility was observed for the technical replicate repertoires, with mean shared-clone rates near 0.89 and correlation coefficients above 0.95. TCRbeta repertoire sequencing covered 35 or so specimens from 5 patients: 25 tumor regions, 5 adjacent noncancerous liver tissues and 5 peripheral blood samples. General findings and caveats noted by the study authors: The top 250 clones accounted for a significantly greater share of the repertoire in tumors than in blood (p = 0.039). Only roughly 7-25% of top clones appeared in all five regions of a tumor, which suggests that tumor-infiltrating T cells are spatially heterogeneous. Comparison of CD4+ and CD8+ T cell repertoires was precluded by the use of bulk unsorted samples. Because sequencing covered only the TCR beta chain and unpaired alpha chains were not captured, true repertoire diversity is likely underestimated. Only 4 to 6 patients were included in the study, and the authors note that the findings should be validated in a larger study. Consistent with antigen-driven expansion, pairs of tumor regions showed higher repertoire overlap (mean around 36%) than either tumor-adjacent pairs (about 17%) or tumor-blood pairs (around 14%).

Starting from about 500 ng total RNA, TCRbeta-specific cDNA was produced by reverse transcription with a constant-region primer and ProtoScript II reverse transcriptase. Three nested multiplex PCR rounds, following a slightly modified ARM-PCR procedure, were used to build the TCRbeta libraries. Each of the first two PCR rounds ran for approximately 10 cycles and used multiplex TRBV1-TRBV30 forward primers together with a Cbeta reverse primer. Sample barcodes and Illumina adapters were attached in a final 25-cycle PCR using Deep VentR polymerase. Before sequencing, amplicons of 200-500 bp were gel-purified using a QIAquick gel extraction kit. An Illumina HiSeq 2500 was used to sequence the TCRbeta amplicons with 250-bp paired-end reads. In the paper's pipeline: To recover full CDR3 sequences, reads were quality-trimmed using Trimmomatic v0.33 and paired reads were then merged using FLASH v1.2.11. V, D and J germline segments were assigned to the rearranged TCRbeta sequences using MiGEC v1.2.1b. Clonotype statistics and Shannon-Wiener diversity indices were calculated with VDJtools v1.0.0. To cut down on sampling bias, every analysis after diversity analysis relied on just the 250 most abundant clonotypes from each sample. In TCRdb, the public reads were trimmed at Q25 with fastp and aligned with MiXCR, with productive beta chains retained. For every CDR3 protein sequence, its rows merge into one entry that carries the most common genes and DNA. The V and J calls follow TCRdb's processing rather than the paper's. In all, the sample holds roughly 25,000 distinct CDR3 sequences, and roughly three quarters of those were seen once. 25% to 35% of the sample belongs to the ten largest clones.

Without any cell sorting, total RNA and DNA were extracted together from around 20-30 mg of bulk tissue using the AllPrep DNA/RNA mini kit. Surgical resection was performed in China between late 2015 and early 2016 on about 5 patients with histopathologically diagnosed primary liver carcinoma. At the time of sampling, the patients had chronic HBV infection and had not received any treatment. Five spatially separated regions were sampled per tumor: superior, inferior, left-lateral and right-lateral poles, plus the tumor centre. Histology showed that every tumor sample contained more than 85% viable tumor cells. Pieces of fresh tumor and adjacent tissue were cut in half, with one half kept in RNAlater at -80 degrees C and the other half sent for histology.

The sample was liver tumor tissue from sampling region 5. What the cell subset or site label conveys for this sample: tumor region T5, tumor centre. The rearranged segments are TRBV6-5 and TRBJ2-5; 9 bases in between match TRBD1. This TCR came from a woman in her 30s with primary liver carcinoma and hepatitis B virus infection. The nucleotide sequence reads as follows: TGTGCCTGCGGTACCTACAGGGGGCTGACCCAGTACTTC. Its protein product is CACGTYRGLTQYF.